The T cell receptor beta chain under discussion was sequenced for a study of tissue T cells after allogeneic stem cell transplantation. Study-level points and caveats: This small cohort was clinically heterogeneous, and sampling depth was a limitation. Tissue-detected TCR repertoire was only partly captured by blood and spleen T cells. Few T cell clones were shared across patients, but motif clusters showed tissue-specific shared signatures.

Assay used: immunoSEQ multiplex PCR; TCRdb lists only in-frame clones, some missing. The data contain around 3,500 clones, approximately 53% of them singletons. Time point of the sample: mouse harvest day 14 after allogeneic transplant. The graft held 10^6 splenic CD5+ T cells and 10^7 T-cell-depleted bone marrow cells. Mice had MHC-mismatched B6 into BALB/c GVHD, sampled day 7 or 14. Regarding this clone: Its antigen is not known. An end of the junction differs from the germline gene, which may be a read error. Any gene name here is a mouse gene name.

Sequencing was carried out using gut tissue. The clonotype comes from a female BALB/c mouse given C57BL/6 T cells with graft-versus-host disease after an allogeneic hematopoietic cell transplant.

The CDR3 loop is CASSDRPGGGSYEQYF. Incomplete CDR3 DNA: TGTGCCAGCAGTGACCGACCCGGGGGGGGCTCCTATGAACAGTAC. The chain links TRBV13-2 to TRBJ2-7; 7 bases are shared with TRBD2. Read coverage stops 1 residue before the CDR3 terminus; the germline J gene supplies the remainder. The CDR3 runs to 16 residues. Germline V gene sequence: CDR1 NNHNN, CDR2 SYGAGS (reference sequence).